Below, one TCR beta chain is given with its context. Its binding antigen is unknown. No qualities accompany the bases; no much larger clone lies one base away. Peripheral blood CD8+ and CD4+ T cells from healthy donors, Susac syndrome patients and multiple sclerosis patients were profiled using high-throughput TCR beta sequencing. Healthy donors were age- and sex-matched controls. CD8+ TEMRA cells were enriched by FACS, while bulk CD8+ and CD4+ T cells were purified by magnetic negative isolation. Blood was drawn into EDTA tubes, processed within 24 hours, and PBMCs were isolated by density gradient centrifugation. PBMCs destined for TCR sequencing were cryopreserved in liquid nitrogen and later thawed in a 37 °C water bath. A purity of at least 90% was achieved for sorted or isolated CD4+, CD8+ and CD8+ TEMRA cells. This specimen comes from a study of CD8 T cells in Susac syndrome (dated by TCRdb to the late 2010s). Describing the broader study: Whether CD8+ T cell activation and differentiation in Susac syndrome was antigen driven was tested using repertoire sequencing. Results and caveats for the whole study, not just this receptor: The study acknowledged that relatively few individuals were included in the TCR sequencing and HLA analysis.

RNA was extracted using the RNeasy kit, and roughly 0.5 to 1 ug of the RNA was reverse transcribed with random hexamers. The immunoSEQ multiplex PCR assay, covering 54 Vbeta and 13 Jbeta segments, was used to amplify TCR beta CDR3 regions. PCR amplification bias was corrected using a synthetic template baseline for primer optimization and computational correction. The paper's data handling went like this. Reads were annotated to V, D and J genes according to IMGT and were analyzed with immunoSEQ Analyzer, with only productive sequences retained. Clonality was computed as one minus Shannon entropy normalized by log2 of the number of productive unique sequences. For each patient and control, public and private clones were evaluated within the 100 most prevalent clones. Clones were defined as Susac-specific when absent from the healthy and MS cohorts, from over a thousand published viral clones and from other ImmuneACCESS disease sequences. TCRdb applied fastp at Q25 and MiXCR to the public reads, then kept only in-frame beta chains. All rows with the same CDR3 protein become a single entry with the most common DNA and genes. The V and J calls were determined by TCRdb, not by the authors. Within this sample are about 120,000 distinct CDR3 sequences, with 90% to 95% of them counted one time only. About 0.089% of the sample goes to the ten largest clones.

Specimen: CD4+ T cells from PBMCs. This TCR was sampled from a human donor in good health.

The nucleotide sequence is TGTGCCAGCAGCGCTCGACCCCCGGGTGAGCAGTTCTTC. It codes for CASSARPPGEQFF. The chain is encoded by TRBV7-2 joined to TRBJ2-1; the D gene identity is not certain. CDR1 and CDR2 (SGHTA, FQGNSA) derive from the germline V gene. Trimming costs V 5 bases and J 9 bases, and their ends lie 14 bases apart. Measured from the cysteine to the phenylalanine, the CDR3 is 13 residues long. Only the CDR3 region is kept as DNA, spanning 39 bases read in frame from base 1.